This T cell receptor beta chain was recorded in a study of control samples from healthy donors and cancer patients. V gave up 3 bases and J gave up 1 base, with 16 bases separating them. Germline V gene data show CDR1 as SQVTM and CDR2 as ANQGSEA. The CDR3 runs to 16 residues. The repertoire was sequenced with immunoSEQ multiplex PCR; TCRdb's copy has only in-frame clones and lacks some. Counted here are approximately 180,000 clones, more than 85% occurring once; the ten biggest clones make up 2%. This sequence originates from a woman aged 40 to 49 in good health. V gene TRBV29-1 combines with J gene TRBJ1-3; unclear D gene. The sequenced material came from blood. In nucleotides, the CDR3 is TGCAGCGTTGAGGGAGGCTACGGGCCGTCTGGAAACACCATATATTTT. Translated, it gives CSVEGGYGPSGNTIYF.